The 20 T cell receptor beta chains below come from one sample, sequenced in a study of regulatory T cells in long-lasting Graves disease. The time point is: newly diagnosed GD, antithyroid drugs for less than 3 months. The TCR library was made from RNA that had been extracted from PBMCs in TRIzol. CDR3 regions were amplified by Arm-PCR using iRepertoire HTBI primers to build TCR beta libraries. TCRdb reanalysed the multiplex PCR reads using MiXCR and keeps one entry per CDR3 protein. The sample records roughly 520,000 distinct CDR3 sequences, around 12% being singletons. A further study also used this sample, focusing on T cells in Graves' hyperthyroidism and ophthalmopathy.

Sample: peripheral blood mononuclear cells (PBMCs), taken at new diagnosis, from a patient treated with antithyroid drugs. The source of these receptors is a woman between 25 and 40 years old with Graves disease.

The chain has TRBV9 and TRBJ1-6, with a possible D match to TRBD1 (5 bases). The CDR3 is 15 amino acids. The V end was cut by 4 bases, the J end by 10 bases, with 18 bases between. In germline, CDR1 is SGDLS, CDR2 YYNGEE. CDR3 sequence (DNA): TGTGCCAGCAGCTCCGACAGTCCCAGGGTATCACCCCTCCACTTT. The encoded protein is CASSSDSPRVSPLHF. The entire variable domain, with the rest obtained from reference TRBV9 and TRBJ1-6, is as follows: DSGVTQTPKHLITATGQRVTLRCSPRSGDLSVYWYQQSLDQGLQFLIQYYNGEERAKGNILERFSAQQFPDLHSELNLSSLELGDSALYFCASSSDSPRVSPLHFGNGTRLTVT.

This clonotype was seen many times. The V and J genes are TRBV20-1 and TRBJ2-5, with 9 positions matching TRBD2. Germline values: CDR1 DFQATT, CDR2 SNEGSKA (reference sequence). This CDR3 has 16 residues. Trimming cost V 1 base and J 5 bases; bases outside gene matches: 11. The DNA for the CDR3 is TGCAGTGCTAGAGTACGAGCGGGAGGTCCAAGGGAGACCCAGTACTTC. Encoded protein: CSARVRAGGPRETQYF.

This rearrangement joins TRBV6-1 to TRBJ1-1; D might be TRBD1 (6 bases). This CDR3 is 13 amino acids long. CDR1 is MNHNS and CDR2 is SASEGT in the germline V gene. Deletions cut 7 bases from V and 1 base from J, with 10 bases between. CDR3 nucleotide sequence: TGTGCCAGCACTCTACAGGGGAACACTGAAGCTTTCTTT. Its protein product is CASTLQGNTEAFF.

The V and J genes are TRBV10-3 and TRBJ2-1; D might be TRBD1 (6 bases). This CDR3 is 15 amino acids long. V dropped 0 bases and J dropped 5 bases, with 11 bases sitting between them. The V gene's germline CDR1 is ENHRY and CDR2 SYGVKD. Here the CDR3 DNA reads TGTGCCATCAGTGAGTCCAGGACAGACAACAATGAGCAGTTCTTC. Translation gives CAISESRTDNNEQFF.

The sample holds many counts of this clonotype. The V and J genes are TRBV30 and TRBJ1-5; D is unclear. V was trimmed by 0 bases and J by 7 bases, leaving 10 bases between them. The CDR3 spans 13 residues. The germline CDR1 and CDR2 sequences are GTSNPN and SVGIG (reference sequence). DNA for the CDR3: TGTGCCTGGAGTGTGGCCGACGGGCAGCCCCAGCATTTT. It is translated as CAWSVADGQPQHF.

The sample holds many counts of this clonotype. The CDR3: CASSLQPTGGIQYF. CDR3 in DNA: TGTGCCAGCTCACTGCAGCCTACCGGGGGTATTCAGTACTTC. This rearrangement joins TRBV18 to TRBJ2-4, with a tentative D call TRBD2 (6 bases). Trimming removed 4 bases at V and 10 bases at J, with 17 bases between. Germline-derived CDR1 and CDR2 are KGHSH and LQKENI. The CDR3 covers 14 residues.

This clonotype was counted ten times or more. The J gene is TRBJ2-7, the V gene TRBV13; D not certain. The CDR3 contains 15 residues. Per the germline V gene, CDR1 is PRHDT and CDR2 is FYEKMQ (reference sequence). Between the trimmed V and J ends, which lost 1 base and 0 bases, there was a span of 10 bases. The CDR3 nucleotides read TGTGCCAGCAGCTTAGCCACTTATAGCTCCTACGAGCAGTACTTC. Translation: CASSLATYSSYEQYF.

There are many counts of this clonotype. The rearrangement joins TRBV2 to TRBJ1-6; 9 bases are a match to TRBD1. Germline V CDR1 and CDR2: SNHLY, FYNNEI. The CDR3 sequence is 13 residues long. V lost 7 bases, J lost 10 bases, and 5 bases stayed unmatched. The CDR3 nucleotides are TGTGCCAGCACGGGACAGGGCGGATCACCCCTCCACTTT. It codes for CASTGQGGSPLHF. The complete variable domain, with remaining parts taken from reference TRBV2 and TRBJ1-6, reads EPEVTQTPSHQVTQMGQEVILRCVPISNHLYFYWYRQILGQKVEFLVSFYNNEISEKSEIFDDQFSVERPDGSNFTLKIRSTKLEDSAMYFCASTGQGGSPLHFGNGTRLTVT.

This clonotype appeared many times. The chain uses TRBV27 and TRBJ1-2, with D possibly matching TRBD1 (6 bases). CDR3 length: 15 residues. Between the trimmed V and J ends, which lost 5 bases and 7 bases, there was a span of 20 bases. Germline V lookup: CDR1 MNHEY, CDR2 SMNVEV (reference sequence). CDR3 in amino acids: CASSGRGGATGGYTF. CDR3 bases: TGTGCCAGCAGTGGCCGAGGGGGTGCGACTGGTGGCTACACCTTC.

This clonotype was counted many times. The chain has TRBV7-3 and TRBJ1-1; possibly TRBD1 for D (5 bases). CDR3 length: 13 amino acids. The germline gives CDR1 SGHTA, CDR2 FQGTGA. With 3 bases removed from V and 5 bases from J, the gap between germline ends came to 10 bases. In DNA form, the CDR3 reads TGTGCCAGCAGCTTCGCGGCAGGGACTGAAGCTTTCTTT. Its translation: CASSFAAGTEAFF.

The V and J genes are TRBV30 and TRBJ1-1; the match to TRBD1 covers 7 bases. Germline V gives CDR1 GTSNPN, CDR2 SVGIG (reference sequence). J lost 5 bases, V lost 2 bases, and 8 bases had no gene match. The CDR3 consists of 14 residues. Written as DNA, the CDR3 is TGTGCCTGGAGTCTTTCAGGGGGAGAGACTGAAGCTTTCTTT. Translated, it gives CAWSLSGGETEAFF.

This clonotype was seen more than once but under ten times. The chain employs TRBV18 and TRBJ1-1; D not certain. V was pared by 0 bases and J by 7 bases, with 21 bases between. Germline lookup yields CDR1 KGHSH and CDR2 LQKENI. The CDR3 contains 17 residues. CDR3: CASSPPNGLRREVEAFF. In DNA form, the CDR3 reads TGTGCCAGCTCACCACCTAATGGGCTAAGGAGGGAAGTTGAAGCTTTCTTT. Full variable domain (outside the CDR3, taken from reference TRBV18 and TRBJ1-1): NAGVMQNPRHLVRRRGQEARLRCSPMKGHSHVYWYRQLPEEGLKFMVYLQKENIIDESGMPKERFSAEFPKEGPSILRIQQVVRGDSAAYFCASSPPNGLRREVEAFFGQGTRLTVV.

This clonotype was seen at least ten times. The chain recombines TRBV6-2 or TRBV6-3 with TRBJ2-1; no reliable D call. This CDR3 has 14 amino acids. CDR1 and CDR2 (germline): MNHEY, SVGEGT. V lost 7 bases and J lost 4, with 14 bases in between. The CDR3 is CASTRSLRYNEQFF. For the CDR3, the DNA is TGTGCCAGCACGAGGTCCCTTAGGTACAATGAGCAGTTCTTC.

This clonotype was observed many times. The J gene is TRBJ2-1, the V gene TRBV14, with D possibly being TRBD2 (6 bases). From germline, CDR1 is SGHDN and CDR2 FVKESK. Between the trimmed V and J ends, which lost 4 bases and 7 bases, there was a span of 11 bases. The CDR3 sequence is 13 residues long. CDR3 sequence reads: CASSPGLRNEQFF. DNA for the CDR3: TGTGCCAGCAGCCCGGGACTCAGAAATGAGCAGTTCTTC.

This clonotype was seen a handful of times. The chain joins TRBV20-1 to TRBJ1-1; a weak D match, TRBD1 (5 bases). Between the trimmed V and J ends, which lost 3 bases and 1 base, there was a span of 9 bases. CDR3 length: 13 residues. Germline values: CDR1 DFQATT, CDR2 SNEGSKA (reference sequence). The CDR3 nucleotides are TGCAGTGCTAGTGCAGGGAGGAACACTGAAGCTTTCTTT. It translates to CSASAGRNTEAFF.

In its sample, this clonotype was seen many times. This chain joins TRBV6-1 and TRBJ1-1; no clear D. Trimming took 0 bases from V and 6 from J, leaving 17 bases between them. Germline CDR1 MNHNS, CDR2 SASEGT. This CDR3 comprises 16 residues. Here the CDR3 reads CASSEARSRVRPEAFF. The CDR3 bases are TGTGCCAGCAGTGAAGCCCGCTCGAGGGTGCGTCCTGAAGCTTTCTTT.

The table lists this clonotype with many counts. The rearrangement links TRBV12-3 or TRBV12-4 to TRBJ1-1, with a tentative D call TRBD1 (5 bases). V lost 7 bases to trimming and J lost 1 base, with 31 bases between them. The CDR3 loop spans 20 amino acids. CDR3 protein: CASTLNPSGGTYRSNTEAFF. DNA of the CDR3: TGTGCCAGCACCCTTAACCCTTCGGGAGGGACCTATCGATCGAACACTGAAGCTTTCTTT.

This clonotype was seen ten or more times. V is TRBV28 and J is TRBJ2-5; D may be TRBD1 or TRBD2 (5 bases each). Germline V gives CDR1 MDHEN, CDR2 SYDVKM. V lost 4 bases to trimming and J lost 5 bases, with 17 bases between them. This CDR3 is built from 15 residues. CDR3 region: CASSSDKRRRETQYF. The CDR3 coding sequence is TGTGCCAGCAGTTCGGACAAGCGGAGACGGGAGACCCAGTACTTC.

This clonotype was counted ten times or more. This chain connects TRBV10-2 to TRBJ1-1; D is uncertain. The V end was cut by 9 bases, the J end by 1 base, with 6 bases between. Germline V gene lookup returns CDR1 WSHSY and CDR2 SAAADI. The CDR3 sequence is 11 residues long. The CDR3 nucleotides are TGCGCCAGTCAGGAGAACACTGAAGCTTTCTTT. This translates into CASQENTEAFF.

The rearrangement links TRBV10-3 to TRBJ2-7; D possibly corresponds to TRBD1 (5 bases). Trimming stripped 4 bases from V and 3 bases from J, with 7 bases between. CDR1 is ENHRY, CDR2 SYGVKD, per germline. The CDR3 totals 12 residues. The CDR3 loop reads CAISGQFYEQYF. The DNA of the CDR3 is TGTGCCATCAGTGGACAGTTCTACGAGCAGTACTTC.